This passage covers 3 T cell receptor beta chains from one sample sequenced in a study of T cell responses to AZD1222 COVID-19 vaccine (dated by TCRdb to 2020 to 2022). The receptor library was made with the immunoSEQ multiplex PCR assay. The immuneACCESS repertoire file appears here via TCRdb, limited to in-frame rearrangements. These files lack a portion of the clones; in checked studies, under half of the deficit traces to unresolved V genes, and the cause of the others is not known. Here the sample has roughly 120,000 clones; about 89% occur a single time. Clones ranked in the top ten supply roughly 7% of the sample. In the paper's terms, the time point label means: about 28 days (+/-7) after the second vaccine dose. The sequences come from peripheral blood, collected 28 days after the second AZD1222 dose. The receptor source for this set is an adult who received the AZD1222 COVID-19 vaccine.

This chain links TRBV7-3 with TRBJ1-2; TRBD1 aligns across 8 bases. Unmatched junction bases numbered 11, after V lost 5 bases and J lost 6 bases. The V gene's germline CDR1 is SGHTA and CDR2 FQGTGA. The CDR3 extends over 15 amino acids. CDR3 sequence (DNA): TGTGCCAGCAGCAAATTTTCGACAGGGGCGGATGGCTACACCTTC. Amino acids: CASSKFSTGADGYTF.

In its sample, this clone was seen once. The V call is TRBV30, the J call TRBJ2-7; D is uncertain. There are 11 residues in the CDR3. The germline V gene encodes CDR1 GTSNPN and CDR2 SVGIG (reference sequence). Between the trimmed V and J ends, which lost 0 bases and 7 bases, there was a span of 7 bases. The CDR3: CAWSVSGEQYF. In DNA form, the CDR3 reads TGTGCCTGGAGTGTCTCCGGGGAGCAGTACTTC.

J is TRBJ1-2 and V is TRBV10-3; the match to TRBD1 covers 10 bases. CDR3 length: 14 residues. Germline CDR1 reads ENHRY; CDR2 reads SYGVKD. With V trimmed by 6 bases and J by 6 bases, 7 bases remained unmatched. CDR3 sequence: CAISGTGEGNGYTF. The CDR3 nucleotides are TGTGCCATCAGCGGGACAGGGGAGGGCAATGGCTACACCTTC.